These 23 T cell receptor beta chains were sequenced from one sample in a study of shared clonotypes between healthy human individuals. Repertoires were generated with immunoSEQ multiplex PCR, while TCRdb's copy carries only in-frame clones and drops some. The data contain fewer than 1.4 million clones, 75% to 80% of them singletons. The specimen sequenced was memory CD4+ T cells from PBMCs. The subset: CD45RA-negative fraction. These receptors all come from a man aged 18 to 29 in good health. Some clones in this sample may be carry-over from other donors' samples.

V and J are TRBV9 and TRBJ1-2, with 8 bases matching TRBD1. V trimming: 3 bases; J trimming: 8 bases; junction bases outside the gene matches: 6. Germline V lookup: CDR1 SGDLS, CDR2 YYNGEE. This CDR3 has 13 amino acids. Written as DNA, the CDR3 is TGTGCCAGCAGCGACCGGACAGGGTTGGGCTACACCTTC. This codes for CASSDRTGLGYTF.

The chain couples TRBV4-3 to TRBJ2-6, with 7 bases lining up with TRBD1. This CDR3 spans 19 amino acids. The germline V gene encodes CDR1 LGHNA and CDR2 YSLEER. The V gene end was trimmed by 0 bases and the J gene end by 2 bases; junction bases not matched to a gene: 10. Here the CDR3 DNA reads TGCGCCAGCAGCCAAGATAGGGGGCTAAGGCGGGCTGGGGCCAACGTCCTGACTTTC. Translating it yields CASSQDRGLRRAGANVLTF.

This clone was detected many times. The chain has TRBV19 and TRBJ1-5, with D hard to call. Trimming left V 4 bases short and J 3 bases short, with 13 bases between. The CDR3 has 15 amino acids. Looked up from germline, CDR1 is LNHDA and CDR2 is SQIVND (reference sequence). CDR3 sequence: CASSTTGQNNQPQHF. DNA of the CDR3: TGTGCCAGTAGTACGACCGGGCAGAACAATCAGCCCCAGCATTTT.

This clone was counted between two and nine times. The rearrangement uses TRBV7-2 and TRBJ2-7, with D perhaps TRBD1 (5 bases). The germline V gene encodes CDR1 SGHTA and CDR2 FQGNSA. V was cut by 0 bases and J by 3 bases, with 12 bases left in between. CDR3 length: 15 residues. The DNA of the CDR3 is TGTGCCAGCAGCTTAGCGTCGACAGAGAACTACGAGCAGTACTTC. Translated, it gives CASSLASTENYEQYF.

This clone occurred a few times. The chain has TRBV5-1 and TRBJ2-1, with D unresolved. The germline V and J ends were trimmed by 2 bases and 5 bases, with 14 bases remaining between them. Germline loops: CDR1 SGHRS, CDR2 YFSETQ. The CDR3 is 15 amino acids. CDR3 amino acids: CASSLENPRDNEQFF. CDR3 in DNA: TGCGCCAGCAGCTTAGAAAACCCCAGAGACAATGAGCAGTTCTTC.

The chain combines TRBV6-1 with TRBJ1-2; possibly TRBD1 for D (6 bases). Trimming stripped 6 bases from V and 6 bases from J, with 14 bases between. This CDR3 spans 13 amino acids. Looked up from germline, CDR1 is MNHNS and CDR2 is SASEGT. The chain's CDR3 is CASSPGVYDGYTF. DNA for the CDR3: TGTGCCAGCAGCCCAGGGGTTTACGATGGCTACACCTTC.

This rearrangement joins TRBV5-1 to TRBJ1-2, with D possibly TRBD1 on 6 matching bases. The CDR3 totals 14 residues. CDR1 and CDR2 (germline): SGHRS, YFSETQ. V shed 4 bases and J shed 4 bases, with 14 bases lying between them. The CDR3 is CASSLGQTGYGYTF. The CDR3 DNA follows: TGCGCCAGCAGCCTCGGACAGACAGGCTATGGCTACACCTTC.

V and J are TRBV27 and TRBJ1-2, with D perhaps TRBD1 (6 bases). The CDR3 contains 13 residues. The germline V gene encodes CDR1 MNHEY and CDR2 SMNVEV (reference sequence). Trimming stripped 4 bases from V and 5 bases from J, with 11 bases between. The CDR3 DNA sequence: TGTGCCAGCAGTTCTGCAGGGGAATATGGCTACACCTTC. This gives the protein CASSSAGEYGYTF.

The chain recombines TRBV5-1 with TRBJ2-1; TRBD2 is a possible D gene (5 bases). Trimming took 1 base from V and 1 from J, leaving 12 bases between them. The CDR3 is made up of 16 amino acids. CDR1 SGHRS and CDR2 YFSETQ come from the germline V gene. CDR3 DNA: TGCGCCAGCAGCTTGCTGTCGGAGGTGTCCTACAATGAGCAGTTCTTC. Its protein product is CASSLLSEVSYNEQFF.

The V call is TRBV6-1, the J call TRBJ1-4, with no clear D. The CDR3 is made up of 14 amino acids. V was pared by 8 bases and J by 0 bases, with 10 bases between. Germline CDR1 is MNHNS and CDR2 is SASEGT. This chain's CDR3 is CASLEPTTNEKLFF. The CDR3 region has the DNA TGTGCCAGCCTTGAGCCCACAACTAATGAAAAACTGTTTTTT.

The V call is TRBV27, the J call TRBJ2-1; the match to TRBD1 covers 7 bases. The CDR3 length is 13 residues. Looked up from germline, CDR1 is MNHEY and CDR2 is SMNVEV (reference sequence). V was pared by 6 bases and J by 9 bases, with 8 bases of the junction left unmatched. CDR3 amino acids: CASRGTALREQFF. The CDR3 DNA follows: TGTGCCAGCAGGGGGACAGCGCTCCGTGAGCAGTTCTTC.

Written as DNA, the CDR3 is TGCGCCAGCAGCTTACTAGCGGGGGGTCCGAACACCGGGGAGCTGTTTTTT. The encoded protein is CASSLLAGGPNTGELFF. This chain joins TRBV5-1 and TRBJ2-2; 12 bases are a match to TRBD2. Trimming removed 2 bases from V and 0 bases from J; junction bases left unmatched: 2. CDR3 length: 17 amino acids. Germline lookup yields CDR1 SGHRS and CDR2 YFSETQ.

This chain joins TRBV29-1 and TRBJ1-4; D remains ambiguous. There are 15 residues in the CDR3. Germline CDR1 and CDR2: SQVTM and ANQGSEA. Trimming shortened V by 4 bases and J by 0 bases, and 12 bases separated the two germline ends. CDR3 in DNA: TGCAGCGTTGGGCTGGCGAGTGCAACTAATGAAAAACTGTTTTTT. Translated: CSVGLASATNEKLFF.

This chain uses TRBV10-3 with TRBJ2-3, with 16 bases identical to TRBD2. Germline assignment: CDR1 ENHRY and CDR2 SYGVKD. This CDR3 comprises 16 residues. V gave up 11 bases and J gave up 2 bases; unmatched junction bases: 7. The CDR3 DNA reads TGTGCCTCAGGGACTAGCGGGAGGGAAAACACAGATACGCAGTATTTT. Translating gives CASGTSGRENTDTQYF.

V is TRBV7-6 and J is TRBJ2-2; perhaps TRBD1 as D (5 bases). The length of the CDR3 is 13 residues. The germline V gene encodes CDR1 SGHVS and CDR2 FNYEAQ. V lost 2 bases, J lost 6 bases, and 7 bases lay in between. CDR3 sequence (DNA): TGTGCCAGCAGCTTAAGCAGGGCCGGGGAGCTGTTTTTT. As protein: CASSLSRAGELFF.

As concerns this clone: Other DNA sequences in this sample translate to the same CDR3. J is TRBJ2-1 and V is TRBV25-1; unclear D gene. Germline values: CDR1 MGHDK, CDR2 SYGVNS. CDR3 length: 11 residues. Trimming removed 4 bases from V and 6 bases from J, with 4 bases in between. CDR3 protein: CASSVGNEQFF. CDR3 in DNA: TGTGCCAGCAGTGTTGGCAATGAGCAGTTCTTC.

The chain has TRBV10-2 and TRBJ2-7, with TRBD2 matching over 8 bases. Germline CDR1 is WSHSY and CDR2 is SAAADI. This CDR3 contains 16 residues. With V trimmed by 6 bases and J by 5 bases, 15 bases remained unmatched. CDR3 region: CASSDPWREAWNEQYF. The CDR3 region has the DNA TGCGCCAGCAGCGACCCGTGGCGGGAGGCGTGGAACGAGCAGTACTTC.

This clone was counted between two and nine times. The J gene is TRBJ1-2, the V gene TRBV6-1; the D gene is possibly TRBD1 (5 bases). The CDR3 has 14 amino acids. V lost 8 bases, J lost 8 bases, and 21 bases lay in between. Germline CDR1 MNHNS, CDR2 SASEGT. CDR3 in amino acids: CASSLAVGGEGYTF. The CDR3 DNA is TGTGCCAGCTCCTTGGCAGTCGGGGGGGAGGGCTACACCTTC.

J is TRBJ1-1 and V is TRBV4-2; 8 nucleotides align to TRBD1. Looked up from germline, CDR1 is LGHNA and CDR2 is YNFKEQ. The CDR3 consists of 15 residues. Germline trimming cut 6 bases from V and 4 bases from J; bases unmatched to any gene: 10. The CDR3 region has the DNA TGTGCCAGCAGGCTAGAGGCTGGACAGGGCACTGAAGCTTTCTTT. It codes for CASRLEAGQGTEAFF.

This clone has only a few counts. The same CDR3 arises from other DNA sequences in this sample as well. The chain combines TRBV27 with TRBJ2-3; D possibly corresponds to TRBD2 (7 bases). Trimming took off 8 bases at V and 0 bases at J, with 12 bases between the two ends. The germline CDR1 and CDR2 sequences are MNHEY and SMNVEV (reference sequence). The CDR3 runs to 14 residues. The CDR3 is CASGGASSTDTQYF. In nucleotides, the CDR3 is TGTGCCAGCGGGGGGGCATCTAGCACAGATACGCAGTATTTT.

The chain is built from TRBV7-8 and TRBJ2-7; TRBD1 might be the D (6 bases). The ends were cut back, 5 bases at V and 3 bases at J, with 14 bases in the middle. The CDR3 has 14 amino acids. The V gene's germline CDR1 is SGHVS and CDR2 FQNEAQ. The CDR3 DNA reads as TGTGCCAGCAGCCGCAGGGGCATTGGCTACGAGCAGTACTTC. The encoded protein is CASSRRGIGYEQYF.

The chain carries TRBV7-3 and TRBJ2-1; 7 bases align to TRBD2. The CDR3 contains 15 residues. The junction had 4 bases not matched to a gene; V was cut back by 1 base and J by 4 bases. Germline lookup yields CDR1 SGHTA and CDR2 FQGTGA. In DNA, the CDR3 is TGTGCCAGCAGCTTAATAGCGGGCGCTTACAATGAGCAGTTCTTC. It translates to CASSLIAGAYNEQFF.

The chain joins TRBV7-2 to TRBJ2-7, with D possibly matching TRBD2 (5 bases). CDR3 length: 14 residues. V lost 5 bases and J 0 bases, leaving 11 bases between the germline ends. Germline V gene sequence: CDR1 SGHTA, CDR2 FQGNSA. CDR3 loop: CASSRVATSYEQYF. The DNA for the CDR3 is TGTGCCAGCAGCCGAGTAGCGACCTCCTACGAGCAGTACTTC.